This TCR beta chain comes out of a study of shared clonotypes between healthy human individuals. On this clone: What it recognizes is unknown.

Germline V lookup: CDR1 LNHDA, CDR2 SQIVND (reference sequence). V shed 1 base and J 6 bases; nucleotides not matched to a gene: 3. The CDR3 runs to 14 residues. Findings and caveats of the study: In this cohort, only blood was sampled, and tissue repertoires likely differ. Despite large depth, rarefaction showed incomplete sorted-subset sequencing.

Genomic DNA per cell subset filled all wells of several immunoSEQ plates. Repertoires were generated with immunoSEQ multiplex PCR, while TCRdb's copy carries only in-frame clones and drops some. The data show about 380,000 clones, 90% to 97% seen once. V is TRBV19 and J is TRBJ2-1; 7 bases map to TRBD1. This receptor was identified in a man aged 25 to 45 in good health. What was sequenced was memory CD8+ T cells sorted from blood. Subset specified: CD45RO+ cells pooled with CCR7-negative TemRA cells. The CDR3 loop reads CASSIGRGTNEQFF. In nucleotides, the CDR3 is TGTGCCAGTAGTATAGGCAGGGGGACCAATGAGCAGTTCTTC.